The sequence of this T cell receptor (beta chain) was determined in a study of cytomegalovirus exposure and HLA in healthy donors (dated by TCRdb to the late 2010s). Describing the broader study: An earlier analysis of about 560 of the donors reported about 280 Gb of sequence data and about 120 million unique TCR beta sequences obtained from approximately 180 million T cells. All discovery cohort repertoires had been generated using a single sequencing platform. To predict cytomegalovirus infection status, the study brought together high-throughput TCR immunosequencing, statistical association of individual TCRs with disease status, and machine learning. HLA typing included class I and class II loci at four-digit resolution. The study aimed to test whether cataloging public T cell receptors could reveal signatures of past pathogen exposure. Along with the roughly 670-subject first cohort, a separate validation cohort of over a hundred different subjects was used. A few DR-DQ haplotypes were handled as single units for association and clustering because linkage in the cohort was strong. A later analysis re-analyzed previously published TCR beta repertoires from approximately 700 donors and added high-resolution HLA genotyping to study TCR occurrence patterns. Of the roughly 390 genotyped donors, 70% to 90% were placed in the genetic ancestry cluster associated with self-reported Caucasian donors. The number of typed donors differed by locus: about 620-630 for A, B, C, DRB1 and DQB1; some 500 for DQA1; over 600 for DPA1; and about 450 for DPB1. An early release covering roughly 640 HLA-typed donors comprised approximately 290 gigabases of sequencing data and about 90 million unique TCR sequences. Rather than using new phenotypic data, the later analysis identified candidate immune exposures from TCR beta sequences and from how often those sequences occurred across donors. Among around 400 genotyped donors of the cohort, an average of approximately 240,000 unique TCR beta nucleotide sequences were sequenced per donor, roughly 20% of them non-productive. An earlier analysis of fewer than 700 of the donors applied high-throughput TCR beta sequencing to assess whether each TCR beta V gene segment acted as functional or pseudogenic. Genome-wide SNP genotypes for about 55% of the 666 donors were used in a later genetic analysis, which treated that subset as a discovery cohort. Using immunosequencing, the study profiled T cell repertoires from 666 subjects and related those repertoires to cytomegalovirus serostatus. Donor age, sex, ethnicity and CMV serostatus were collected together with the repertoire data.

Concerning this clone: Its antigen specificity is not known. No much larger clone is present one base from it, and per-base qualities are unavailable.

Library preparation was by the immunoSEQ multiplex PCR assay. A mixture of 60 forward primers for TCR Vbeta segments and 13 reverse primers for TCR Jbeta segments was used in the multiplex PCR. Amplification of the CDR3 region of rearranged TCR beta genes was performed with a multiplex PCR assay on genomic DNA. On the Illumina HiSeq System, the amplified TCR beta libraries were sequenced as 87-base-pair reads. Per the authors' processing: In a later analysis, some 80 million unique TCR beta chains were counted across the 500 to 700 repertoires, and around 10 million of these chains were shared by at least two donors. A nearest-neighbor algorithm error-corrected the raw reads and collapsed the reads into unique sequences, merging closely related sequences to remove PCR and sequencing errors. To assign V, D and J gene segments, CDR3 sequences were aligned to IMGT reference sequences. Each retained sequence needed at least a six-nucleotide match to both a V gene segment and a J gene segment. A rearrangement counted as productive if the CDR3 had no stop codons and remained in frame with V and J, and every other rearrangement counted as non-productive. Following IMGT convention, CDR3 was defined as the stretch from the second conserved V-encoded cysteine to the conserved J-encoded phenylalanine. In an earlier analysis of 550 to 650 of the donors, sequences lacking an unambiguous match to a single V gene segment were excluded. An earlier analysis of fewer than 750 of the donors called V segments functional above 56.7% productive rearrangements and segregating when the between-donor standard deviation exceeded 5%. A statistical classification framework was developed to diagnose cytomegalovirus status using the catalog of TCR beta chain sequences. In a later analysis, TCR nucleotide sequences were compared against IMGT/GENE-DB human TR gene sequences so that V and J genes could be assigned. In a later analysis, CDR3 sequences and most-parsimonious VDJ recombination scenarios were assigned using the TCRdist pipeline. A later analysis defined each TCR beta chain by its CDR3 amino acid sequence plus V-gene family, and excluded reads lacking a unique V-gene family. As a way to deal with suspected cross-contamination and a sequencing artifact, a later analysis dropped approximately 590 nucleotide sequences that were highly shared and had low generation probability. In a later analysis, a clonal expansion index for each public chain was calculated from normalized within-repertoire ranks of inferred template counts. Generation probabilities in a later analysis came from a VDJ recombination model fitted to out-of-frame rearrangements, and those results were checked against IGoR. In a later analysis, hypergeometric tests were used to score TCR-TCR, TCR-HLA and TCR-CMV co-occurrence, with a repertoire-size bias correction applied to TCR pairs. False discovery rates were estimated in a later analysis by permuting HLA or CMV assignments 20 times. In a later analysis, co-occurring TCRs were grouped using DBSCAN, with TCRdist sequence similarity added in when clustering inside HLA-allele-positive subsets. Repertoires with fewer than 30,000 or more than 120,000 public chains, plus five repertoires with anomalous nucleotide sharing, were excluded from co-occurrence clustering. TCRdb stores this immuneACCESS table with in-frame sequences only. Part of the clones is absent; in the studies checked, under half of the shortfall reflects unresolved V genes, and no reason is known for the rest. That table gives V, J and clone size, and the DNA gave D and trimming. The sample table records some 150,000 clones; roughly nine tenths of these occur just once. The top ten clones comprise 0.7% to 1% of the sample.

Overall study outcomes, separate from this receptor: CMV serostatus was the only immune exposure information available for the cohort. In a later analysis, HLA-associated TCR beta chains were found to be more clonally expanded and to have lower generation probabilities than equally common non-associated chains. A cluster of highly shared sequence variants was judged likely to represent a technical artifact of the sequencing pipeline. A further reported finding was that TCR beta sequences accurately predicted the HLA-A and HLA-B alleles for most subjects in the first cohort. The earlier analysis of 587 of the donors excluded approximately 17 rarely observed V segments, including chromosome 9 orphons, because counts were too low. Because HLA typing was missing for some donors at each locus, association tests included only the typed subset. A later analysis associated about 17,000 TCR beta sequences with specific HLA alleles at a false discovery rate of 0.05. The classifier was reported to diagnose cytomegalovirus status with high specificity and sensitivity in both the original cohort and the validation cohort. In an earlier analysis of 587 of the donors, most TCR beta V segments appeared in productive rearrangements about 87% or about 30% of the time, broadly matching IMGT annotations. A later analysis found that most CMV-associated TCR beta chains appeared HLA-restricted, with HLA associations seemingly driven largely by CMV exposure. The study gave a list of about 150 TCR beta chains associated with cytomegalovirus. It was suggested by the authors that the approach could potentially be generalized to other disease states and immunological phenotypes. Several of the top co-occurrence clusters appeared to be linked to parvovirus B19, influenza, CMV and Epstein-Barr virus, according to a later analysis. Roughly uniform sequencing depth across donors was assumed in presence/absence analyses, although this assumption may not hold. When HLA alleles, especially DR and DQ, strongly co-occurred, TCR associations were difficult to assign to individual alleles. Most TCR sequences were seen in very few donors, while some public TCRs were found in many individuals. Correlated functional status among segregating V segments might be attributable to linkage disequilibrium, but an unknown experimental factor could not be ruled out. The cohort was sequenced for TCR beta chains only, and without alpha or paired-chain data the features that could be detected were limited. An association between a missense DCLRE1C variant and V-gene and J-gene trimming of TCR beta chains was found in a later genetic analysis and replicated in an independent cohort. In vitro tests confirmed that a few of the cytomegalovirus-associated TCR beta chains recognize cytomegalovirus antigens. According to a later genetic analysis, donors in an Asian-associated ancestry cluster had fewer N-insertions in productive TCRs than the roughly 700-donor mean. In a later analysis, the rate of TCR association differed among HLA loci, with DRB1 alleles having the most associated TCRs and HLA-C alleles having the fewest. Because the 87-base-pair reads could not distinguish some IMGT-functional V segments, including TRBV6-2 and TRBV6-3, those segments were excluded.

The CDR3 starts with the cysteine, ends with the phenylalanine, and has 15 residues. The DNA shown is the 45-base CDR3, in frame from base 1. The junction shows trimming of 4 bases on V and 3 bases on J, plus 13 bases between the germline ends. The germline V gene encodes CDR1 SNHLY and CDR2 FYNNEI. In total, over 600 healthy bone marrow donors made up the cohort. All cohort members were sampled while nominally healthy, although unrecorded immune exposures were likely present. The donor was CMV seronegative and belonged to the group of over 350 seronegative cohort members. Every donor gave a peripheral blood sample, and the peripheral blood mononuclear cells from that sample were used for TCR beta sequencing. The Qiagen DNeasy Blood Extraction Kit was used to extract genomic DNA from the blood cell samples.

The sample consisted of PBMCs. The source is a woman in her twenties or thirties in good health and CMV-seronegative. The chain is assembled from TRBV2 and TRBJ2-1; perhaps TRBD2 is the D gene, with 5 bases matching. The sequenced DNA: TGTGCCAGCAGTGTTCTTATCAGCGGCTACAATGAGCAGTTCTTC. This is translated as CASSVLISGYNEQFF. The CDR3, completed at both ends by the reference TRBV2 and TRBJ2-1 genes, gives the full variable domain EPEVTQTPSHQVTQMGQEVILRCVPISNHLYFYWYRQILGQKVEFLVSFYNNEISEKSEIFDDQFSVERPDGSNFTLKIRSTKLEDSAMYFCASSVLISGYNEQFFGPGTRLTVL.